This entry describes one T cell receptor beta chain. The antigen is unknown. The sample belongs to a study of cytomegalovirus exposure and HLA in healthy donors. Whole-study context: A subsequent analysis reported that the roughly 130 validation repertoires were produced on the same platform that had also been used for the roughly 670 first-cohort repertoires.

Germline CDR1 LNHNV, CDR2 YYDKDF (reference sequence). V dropped 5 bases and J dropped 6 bases, with 19 bases sitting between them. The CDR3 spans 15 residues. Measured with immunoSEQ multiplex PCR; TCRdb has only the in-frame clones, and not every one. The profile shows about 130,000 clones, roughly 87% of them singletons. Findings and limits, study-wide: Confirmation was obtained in vitro that three CMV-associated chains are specific for CMV antigens. Both high specificity and high sensitivity reportedly marked the classifier's diagnosis of cytomegalovirus status. The study labeled fewer than 200 TCR beta chains cytomegalovirus-associated.

The rearrangement uses TRBV15 and TRBJ1-2; perhaps TRBD1 as D (6 bases). This sequence originates from a woman aged 18-35 years in good health and CMV-seronegative. Sequenced: PBMCs. The CDR3 here is CATSSTWGQGNGYTF. The CDR3 region has the DNA TGTGCCACCAGCTCTACCTGGGGGCAGGGAAATGGCTACACCTTC.